The text below deals with one TCR beta chain. This table comes from immunoSEQ multiplex PCR, and its TCRdb copy is limited to in-frame clones, with some not included. This sample has approximately 79,000 clones; approximately 96% occur once, and the top ten carry 0.3% to 0.35%. The sample belongs to a study of technical replicates of blood from four donors. The germline gives CDR1 LGHNT, CDR2 FRNRAP. Trimming removed 0 bases at V and 3 bases at J, with 9 bases between. CDR3 length equals 15 residues. The sequenced sample consisted of T cells isolated from PBMCs. This chain joins TRBV12-5 and TRBJ2-1; D may be TRBD1 (6 bases). The receptor's source is a human donor in good health. The CDR3 here is CASGLVRGNYNEQFF. CDR3 DNA: TGTGCTAGTGGTTTGGTAAGGGGGAACTACAATGAGCAGTTCTTC.